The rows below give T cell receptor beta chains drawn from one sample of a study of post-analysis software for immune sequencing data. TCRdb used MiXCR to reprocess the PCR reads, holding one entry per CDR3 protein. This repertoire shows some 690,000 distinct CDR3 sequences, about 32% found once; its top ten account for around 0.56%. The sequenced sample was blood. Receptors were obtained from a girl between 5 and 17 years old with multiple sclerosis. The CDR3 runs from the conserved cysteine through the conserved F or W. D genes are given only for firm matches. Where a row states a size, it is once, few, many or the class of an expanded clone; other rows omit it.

TGCGCCAGCAGCCCAACTAGCGGGAGTTGGTACAATGAGCAGTTCTTC | CASSPTSGSWYNEQFF | TRBV4-3 | TRBD2 | few | TRBJ2-1
TGTGCCAGCAGTGAATATGGCACAGATACGCAGTATTTT | CASSEYGTDTQYF | TRBV25-1 | - | few | TRBJ2-3
TGTGCCAGCAGTGCTAGCCGGAACAATGAGCAGTTCTTC | CASSASRNNEQFF | TRBV2 | - | few | TRBJ2-1
TGTGCCATCAAAACGGGCGGAGAGCGGGATGAGCAGTTCTTC | CAIKTGGERDEQFF | TRBV10-3 | - | - | TRBJ2-1
TGTGCCAGTAGTATAGTCAGGAACACTGAAGCTTTCTTT | CASSIVRNTEAFF | TRBV19 | - | - | TRBJ1-1
TGTGCCAGCAGCTTAGAGCCCGTGACAGGAAACACCATATATTTT | CASSLEPVTGNTIYF | TRBV7-8 | - | - | TRBJ1-3
TGTGCCAGCAGTTTGGTCAGGGGACAGCAGTACTTC | CASSLVRGQQYF | TRBV28 | TRBD1 | - | TRBJ2-5
TGTGCCAGCAGCCAAACAGGGGTGGCCTACGAGCAGTACTTC | CASSQTGVAYEQYF | TRBV14 | TRBD1 | - | TRBJ2-7
TGTGCCACCAGCAGAAACAGGGGGCGTTTTGTAACTAATGAAAAACTGTTTTTT | CATSRNRGRFVTNEKLFF | TRBV15 | TRBD1 | - | TRBJ1-4
TGTGCCAGCAGGGAGCGCGGGAGGGCTCCATTGGCAGATACGCAGTATTTT | CASRERGRAPLADTQYF | TRBV28 | TRBD2 | - | TRBJ2-3
TGTGCCAGCACCGCCGGTTCGGGAGGTACGCAGTATTTT | CASTAGSGGTQYF | TRBV6-1 | TRBD2 | - | TRBJ2-3
TGTGCCAGCAGGCTCCATATCCGGGCCCCCGCCGCCAACTATGGCTACACCTTC | CASRLHIRAPAANYGYTF | TRBV2 | - | - | TRBJ1-2
TGCAGCGTTGAAAGCCAGGGCAATGAGCAGTTCTTC | CSVESQGNEQFF | TRBV29-1 | - | - | TRBJ2-1
TGCGCCAGCAGCTTGGGTCCCGCGGGAGATACGCAGTATTTT | CASSLGPAGDTQYF | TRBV5-1 | - | - | TRBJ2-3
TGTGCCAGCAGCTTGTCGCAGGCCTTCTCCTACGAGCAGTACTTC | CASSLSQAFSYEQYF | TRBV5-5 | - | few | TRBJ2-7
TGTGCCAGCAGTAAGGGGTCGCCCACTGAAGCTTTCTTT | CASSKGSPTEAFF | TRBV27 | - | - | TRBJ1-1
TGTGCCAGCAGCCAAGTTATTCAAGGCGAGCAGTACTTC | CASSQVIQGEQYF | TRBV3-1 | - | few | TRBJ2-7
TGCGCCAGCAGCTTCGGGGACAGGCCGAATGAAAAACTGTTTTTT | CASSFGDRPNEKLFF | TRBV5-1 | TRBD1 | few | TRBJ1-4
TGTGCCATCAGTGAACGGCTAGCGGGAGGGTACTCGGGCACAGATACGCAGTATTTT | CAISERLAGGYSGTDTQYF | TRBV10-3 | TRBD2 | few | TRBJ2-3
TGTGCCAGCAGTCAAAACCCGGGGGGACAAGAGACCCAGTACTTC | CASSQNPGGQETQYF | TRBV12-3/TRBV12-4 | TRBD2 | - | TRBJ2-5
TGTGCCACCAGTGATTCCGGACAGGCTTCGGGGACCCAGTACTTC | CATSDSGQASGTQYF | TRBV24-1 | TRBD1 | few | TRBJ2-5
TGCGCCAGCAGCTTCGGGGGCCCTAGCACAGATACGCAGTATTTT | CASSFGGPSTDTQYF | TRBV5-1 | - | many | TRBJ2-3
TGTGCCAGCAGTTACCACCCCTCGGGGGGGCTCATATTCTACAATGAGCAGTTCTTC | CASSYHPSGGLIFYNEQFF | TRBV6-5 | TRBD2 | few | TRBJ2-1
TGTGCCAGCAGCTTAGCGGGTGGCCGGGGAAATACTGAAGCTTTCTTT | CASSLAGGRGNTEAFF | TRBV7-9 | - | - | TRBJ1-1
TGTGCCAGCAGGACCGGGCCGGGGGAACAGCCCCAGCATTTT | CASRTGPGEQPQHF | TRBV6-6 | - | few | TRBJ1-5
TGCAGTTTTTATGGTCCTCTATTGACCATGAACACTGAAGCTTTCTTT | CSFYGPLLTMNTEAFF | TRBV20-1 | - | - | TRBJ1-1
TGCAGTGCTAAGGTGCCGGGACTAGCGGGAGTTCTAGCCAAAAACATTCAGTACTTC | CSAKVPGLAGVLAKNIQYF | TRBV20-1 | TRBD2 | few | TRBJ2-4
TGCAGTGCTAGACTAGCGGGGCCAAGCACAGATACGCAGTATTTT | CSARLAGPSTDTQYF | TRBV20-1 | TRBD2 | - | TRBJ2-3
TGTGCCGTCAAACAGGGTGTGAGTACTGAAGCTTTCTTT | CAVKQGVSTEAFF | TRBV28 | - | - | TRBJ1-1
TGCGCCAGCAGCTTCGGACAGGGGGCCCACAATGAGCAGTTCTTC | CASSFGQGAHNEQFF | TRBV5-1 | TRBD1 | - | TRBJ2-1
TGTGCCAGTGGTCGGACAGTCAATCAGCCCCAGCATTTT | CASGRTVNQPQHF | TRBV6-5 | - | - | TRBJ1-5
TGTGCCAGCAGCTACGGACTAGCGGGAGCTACCGGGGAGCTGTTTTTT | CASSYGLAGATGELFF | TRBV11-2 | TRBD2 | - | TRBJ2-2
TGCAGCCCCCGTTGGACAGGGCAAGAGACCCAGTACTTC | CSPRWTGQETQYF | TRBV20-1 | TRBD1 | - | TRBJ2-5
TGTGCCAGCAGCCCCAATGGACCGGATACGCAGTATTTT | CASSPNGPDTQYF | TRBV6-5 | - | many | TRBJ2-3
TGTGCCAGCAGTTACAGGCACGCCTACGAGCAGTACTTC | CASSYRHAYEQYF | TRBV6-5 | - | - | TRBJ2-7
TGCAGTGCTAGAGGAAGTCAGGGTAACTATGGCTACACCTTC | CSARGSQGNYGYTF | TRBV20-1 | - | few | TRBJ1-2
TGTGCCAGCAGCCCCAGGGGACAGCAAGAGACCCAGTACTTC | CASSPRGQQETQYF | TRBV13 | TRBD1 | - | TRBJ2-5